Listed below are T cell receptor beta chains from one sample, sequenced in a study of shared clonotypes between healthy human individuals. Data came from immunoSEQ multiplex PCR; TCRdb stores just in-frame clones and leaves some out. The sample lists roughly 1 million clones; roughly 80% were seen once. Source material: memory CD4+ T cells sorted from blood. These receptors were collected from a man aged 18 to 30 in good health. The CDR3 runs from the conserved cysteine through the conserved F or W. The D gene is left open where the match is weak. Where a row states a size, it is once, few, many or the class of an expanded clone; other rows omit it.

d_call,cdr3_length,v_call,j_call,clone_size,cdr3_nt,cdr3_aa
NA,15,TRBV6-5,TRBJ1-2,NA,TGTGCCAGCAGTTACTCTGGCGCAGGGAGGTCTGGCTACACCTTC,CASSYSGAGRSGYTF
NA,13,TRBV27,TRBJ1-2,NA,TGTGCCAGCAGTTTCGCAGGGAACTATGGCTACACCTTC,CASSFAGNYGYTF
NA,16,TRBV25-1,TRBJ1-1,NA,TGTGCCAGCAGTGATTTTACAGGGCGGGTAAACTCTGAAGCTTTCTTT,CASSDFTGRVNSEAFF
NA,11,TRBV19,TRBJ1-2,NA,TGTGCCAGTTCCCAGGGGAATGGCTACACCTTC,CASSQGNGYTF
NA,15,TRBV11-1,TRBJ2-2,once,TGTGCCAGCCGTGCCGGGACTGGCCGCATCGGGGAGCTGTTTTTT,CASRAGTGRIGELFF
TRBD1,13,TRBV7-3,TRBJ1-1,NA,TGTGCCAGCAGCCTGACAGGGACGACTGAAGCTTTCTTT,CASSLTGTTEAFF
NA,13,TRBV11-2,TRBJ2-2,once,TGTGCCAGCACCTTAACAGGGCCCGGGGAGCTGTTTTTT,CASTLTGPGELFF
NA,11,TRBV20-1,TRBJ2-7,few,TGCAGTGCTCCCGGGGCCTACGAGCAGTACTTC,CSAPGAYEQYF
NA,11,TRBV30,TRBJ1-1,NA,TGTGCCTGGAGTAGGAACACTGAAGCTTTCTTT,CAWSRNTEAFF
NA,16,TRBV6-5,TRBJ1-5,NA,TGTGCCAGCAGTTATTTACCCCCTGAGGGTGGTCAGCCCCAGCATTTT,CASSYLPPEGGQPQHF
TRBD2,16,TRBV5-1,TRBJ2-2,NA,TGCGCCAGCAGCTTGGGAGCGGGGGCGAACACCGGGGAGCTGTTTTTT,CASSLGAGANTGELFF
TRBD1,15,TRBV7-9,TRBJ1-3,NA,TGTGCCAGCGGAGGGACAGGGAACTCTGGAAACACCATATATTTT,CASGGTGNSGNTIYF
NA,14,TRBV30,TRBJ1-5,NA,TGTGCCTGGAAAGGGGCTGGGAGCAATCAGCCCCAGCATTTT,CAWKGAGSNQPQHF
TRBD2,16,TRBV10-1,TRBJ2-3,NA,TGCGCCAGCAGTGCCGGACTAGCGGGAGTCACAGATACGCAGTATTTT,CASSAGLAGVTDTQYF
NA,15,TRBV2,TRBJ2-3,NA,TGTGCCAGCAGGGCCCGGGTGGGGAGCACAGATACGCAGTATTTT,CASRARVGSTDTQYF
NA,14,TRBV2,TRBJ2-5,few,TGTGCCAGCAGGCCCGATACGGGCCAAGAGACCCAGTACTTC,CASRPDTGQETQYF
NA,14,TRBV5-1,TRBJ1-6,many,TGCGCCAGCAGCTTGGGGGGGATCTATTCACCCCTCCACTTT,CASSLGGIYSPLHF
NA,17,TRBV29-1,TRBJ2-1,NA,TGCAGCGTTTTCGTAGGGGGCGCTTCAAGCGGGGACAATGAGCAGTTCTTC,CSVFVGGASSGDNEQFF
TRBD1,15,TRBV19,TRBJ1-2,many,TGTGCCACCCGGGACAGACTACGTCAGTTTTATGGCTACACCTTC,CATRDRLRQFYGYTF
TRBD2,13,TRBV5-1,TRBJ2-7,NA,TGCGCCAGCAGCTTGTGGGAGGGCTACGAGCAGTACTTC,CASSLWEGYEQYF
TRBD2,16,TRBV15,TRBJ2-3,NA,TGTGCCACCAGCAGAGGAGCCGGGACTACCACAGATACGCAGTATTTT,CATSRGAGTTTDTQYF
NA,12,TRBV7-9,TRBJ1-4,few,TGTGCCAGCAGCTTAGGCCTAGGTCAACTGTTTTTT,CASSLGLGQLFF
NA,13,TRBV2,TRBJ2-5,NA,TGTGCCAGCAGTGGCAGGGGCCAAGAGACCCAGTACTTC,CASSGRGQETQYF
NA,12,TRBV18,TRBJ1-1,NA,TGTGCCAGCTCACTCGAGAGTACTGAAGCTTTCTTT,CASSLESTEAFF
NA,16,TRBV7-9,TRBJ1-4,NA,TGTGCCAGCAGCACCGACTTAGGGGGGGGTTGGGAAAAACTGTTTTTT,CASSTDLGGGWEKLFF
NA,13,TRBV6-5,TRBJ2-7,NA,TGTGCCAGCAGTTATCGTGAAGCCTACGAGCAGTACTTC,CASSYREAYEQYF
NA,14,TRBV14,TRBJ1-1,NA,TGTGCCAGCAGCCCCCGCGGGTGGGGCACTGAAGCTTTCTTT,CASSPRGWGTEAFF
NA,12,TRBV27,TRBJ2-2,NA,TGTGCCAGCGCCCCTCTCACCGGGGAGCTGTTTTTT,CASAPLTGELFF
TRBD2,15,TRBV7-9,TRBJ2-7,NA,TGTGCCAGCATCACGACTAGCGGGAGGTTCTACGAGCAGTACTTC,CASITTSGRFYEQYF
NA,15,TRBV6-5,TRBJ2-5,NA,TGTGCCAGCAGTATAAGTGGCTCGGTCATAATGACCCAGTACTTC,CASSISGSVIMTQYF
NA,20,TRBV30,TRBJ2-2,NA,TGTGCCTGGAGTCGGCCTTGGTTGTCTACGTCCGGGGCTAACACCGGGGAGCTGTTTTTT,CAWSRPWLSTSGANTGELFF
TRBD2,15,TRBV30,TRBJ2-2,NA,TGTGCCTGGAGTAGAGCTGCGGGAGGGACTTTGGAGCTGTTTTTT,CAWSRAAGGTLELFF
NA,14,TRBV5-1,TRBJ2-7,NA,TGCGCCAGCAGCTTAGAGAGTGGCACCCACGAGCAGTACTTC,CASSLESGTHEQYF
NA,13,TRBV23-1,TRBJ2-3,few,TGCGCCAGCAGTCAACCGGTTGCCGATACGCAGTATTTT,CASSQPVADTQYF
NA,12,TRBV29-1,TRBJ2-7,NA,TGCAGCGTTGCGGGTGACTCCTACGAGCAGTACTTC,CSVAGDSYEQYF
NA,14,TRBV10-3,TRBJ2-5,NA,TGTGCCATCAGTGCTCGGTCCCAGTCAGAGACCCAGTACTTC,CAISARSQSETQYF
NA,12,TRBV28,TRBJ2-5,few,TGTGCCAGCAGTTGGTTCCAAGAGACCCAGTACTTC,CASSWFQETQYF
NA,16,TRBV15,TRBJ1-3,NA,TGTGCCACCAGCAGAGATCATGGGGGAGGTAGAAACACCATATATTTT,CATSRDHGGGRNTIYF
TRBD1,15,TRBV5-6,TRBJ2-5,NA,TGTGCCAGCAGCTTGGCGACGACAGGGATAGAGACCCAGTACTTC,CASSLATTGIETQYF
NA,12,TRBV29-1,TRBJ2-7,NA,TGCAGCGTTAGGGACACGTCCTACGAGCAGTACTTC,CSVRDTSYEQYF
NA,17,TRBV18,TRBJ1-1,once,TGTGCCAGCTCACCACGAATCTCGGGACAACCGAACACTGAAGCTTTCTTT,CASSPRISGQPNTEAFF
NA,18,TRBV7-5,TRBJ1-5,NA,TGTGCCAGAAGCTTCGACCCTAAAAGACAGGGTGATAGTCAGCCCCAGCATTTT,CARSFDPKRQGDSQPQHF
NA,13,TRBV19,TRBJ1-5,NA,TGTGCCAGTATAGGGGGATCGGATCAGCCCCAGCATTTT,CASIGGSDQPQHF
TRBD1,14,TRBV5-8,TRBJ2-5,NA,TGTGCCAGCAGGACAGGGGGAGGTCAAGAGACCCAGTACTTC,CASRTGGGQETQYF
TRBD1,14,TRBV6-6,TRBJ1-1,few,TGTGCCAGCAGTCCCGGGACAGGGAGATATGAAGCTTTCTTT,CASSPGTGRYEAFF
TRBD1,14,TRBV19,TRBJ2-7,NA,TGTGCCAGTAACCCCGGGACAGGAGGCTACGAGCAGTACTTC,CASNPGTGGYEQYF
NA,12,TRBV18,TRBJ1-2,NA,TGTGTCACCTTGGGACGCAACTATGGCTACACCTTC,CVTLGRNYGYTF
NA,15,TRBV12-5,TRBJ1-5,few,TGTGCTAGTGTTTTCGGGGGCGAGCGCAATCAGCCCCAGCATTTT,CASVFGGERNQPQHF